One T cell receptor (beta chain) is described in this entry. The data stem from a study of blood T cell repertoires in COVID-19. Study context: There were acute and convalescent COVID-19 samples, and they came from the United States, Italy and Spain.

Trimming pared 0 bases from V and 7 bases from J, leaving 10 bases between. CDR1 is SGDLS, CDR2 YYNGEE, per germline. This CDR3 region has 14 residues. Authors' processing steps: Nucleated cell counts were estimated from reference gene primer amplification. Repertoires were generated with immunoSEQ multiplex PCR, while TCRdb's copy carries only in-frame clones and drops some. Clonal size and the V and J genes are those of that table, whereas D and trimming came from the DNA. The sample records around 260,000 clones, 84% being singletons. V and J are TRBV9 and TRBJ2-2, with D unresolved. Sequencing input: peripheral blood. This TCR was recovered from a man between 60 and 75 years old with acute or convalescent COVID-19. Here the CDR3 reads CASSVGPSVGELFF. The CDR3 DNA is TGTGCCAGCAGCGTAGGCCCCAGTGTCGGGGAGCTGTTTTTT.